Included here is one T cell receptor (beta chain) sequence, with context. Germline assignment: CDR1 SEHNR and CDR2 FQNEAQ (reference sequence). V was pared by 1 base and J by 5 bases, with 11 bases between. There are 14 residues in the CDR3. The source of the sample is a study of cytomegalovirus exposure and HLA in healthy donors. Study-level information: The early release's HLA-typed donors yielded 70 million to 85 million unique TCRs.

PCR primers comprised 60 Vbeta and 13 Jbeta primers. This table comes from immunoSEQ multiplex PCR, and its TCRdb copy is limited to in-frame clones, with some not included. Seen here are under 90,000 clones, roughly 73% observed once, and the top ten hold approximately 2%. The chain employs TRBV7-9 and TRBJ1-2, with TRBD1 as a possible D gene (5 bases). What was sequenced was PBMCs. The origin of this receptor is a man aged 35-49 years in good health and CMV-seronegative. The CDR3 nucleotides are TGTGCCAGCAGCTTAGGGGCCAGGGTTTATGGCTACACCTTC. Protein product: CASSLGARVYGYTF.